This TCR beta chain was identified during a study of cytomegalovirus exposure and HLA in healthy donors. Study background: Counted in an early data release were 65 million to 100 million unique TCRs from HLA-typed donors.

Looked up from germline, CDR1 is LGHNA and CDR2 is YSLEER. CDR3 size: 16 residues. The ends lost 3 bases at V and 6 bases at J; junction bases unmatched: 6. This clone has just a few counts. Its antigen is as yet unknown. Researchers ran the PCR with 60 Vbeta and 13 Jbeta primers. Measured with immunoSEQ multiplex PCR; TCRdb has only the in-frame clones, and not every one. The profile shows about 170,000 clones, approximately 70% of them singletons. Study results and limitations: Cytomegalovirus status, reportedly, was diagnosed with high specificity and sensitivity by the classifier. Per published accounts, TCR beta sequences correctly predicted the HLA-A and HLA-B alleles of most subjects. Some TCR beta chains (roughly 160 of them) were listed as cytomegalovirus-associated.

This clonotype was obtained from a human donor in good health. The sequenced material came from PBMCs. The V gene is TRBV4-3, the J gene TRBJ2-4; 12 positions match TRBD2. The CDR3 DNA is TGCGCCAGCAGCCACTCGGAGACTAGCGGGAGAAACATTCAGTACTTC. The encoded protein is CASSHSETSGRNIQYF.